These T cell receptor beta chains were read from a single sample in a study of siplizumab effects on memory and regulatory T cells. The repertoire was sequenced with immunoSEQ multiplex PCR; TCRdb's copy has only in-frame clones and lacks some. The sample includes 13,000 to 15,000 clones, less than 50% of them seen just once. These TCRs are of unknown antigen specificity. What was sequenced was CFSE-low (dividing) CD4+ T cells sorted from an allogeneic mixed lymphocyte reaction. These TCRs come from a human donor in good health; the cells came from an allogeneic mixed lymphocyte reaction. Some clones in this sample may be carry-over from other donors' samples. The CDR3 runs from the conserved cysteine through the conserved F or W. A D gene is named only where the DNA matches it firmly. Clone size is shown for a subset of rows, as once, few, many or a class of expanded clone.

CDR3 protein: CASRADRVGNTIYF
CDR3 DNA: TGTGCCAGCAGAGCCGACAGGGTTGGAAACACCATATATTTT
clone size: -
V gene: TRBV2
D gene: TRBD1
J gene: TRBJ1-3

CDR3 protein: CASRDAGQPQHF
CDR3 DNA: TGTGCCAGCAGAGACGCCGGTCAGCCCCAGCATTTT
clone size: -
V gene: TRBV2
D gene: -
J gene: TRBJ1-5

CDR3 protein: CASFSGLAYEQYF
CDR3 DNA: TGTGCCAGCTTTTCAGGACTGGCGTACGAGCAGTACTTC
clone size: -
V gene: TRBV6-1
D gene: -
J gene: TRBJ2-7

CDR3 protein: CASSDPGTGEWATNEKLFF
CDR3 DNA: TGTGCCAGCAGTGATCCCGGGACAGGGGAATGGGCAACTAATGAAAAACTGTTTTTT
clone size: -
V gene: TRBV2
D gene: TRBD1
J gene: TRBJ1-4

CDR3 protein: CASSLTLAGVTDTQYF
CDR3 DNA: TGTGCCAGCAGTTTAACACTAGCGGGCGTCACAGATACGCAGTATTTT
clone size: -
V gene: TRBV27
D gene: TRBD2
J gene: TRBJ2-3

CDR3 protein: CAPIGEGFAPLHF
CDR3 DNA: TGTGCCCCCATAGGTGAGGGGTTTGCACCCCTCCACTTT
clone size: -
V gene: TRBV5-8
D gene: -
J gene: TRBJ1-6

CDR3 protein: CASSQDPQGYYGYTF
CDR3 DNA: TGCGCCAGCAGCCAAGACCCTCAGGGGTACTATGGCTACACCTTC
clone size: -
V gene: TRBV4-1
D gene: -
J gene: TRBJ1-2

CDR3 protein: CASRMSGSQDTQYF
CDR3 DNA: TGTGCCAGCAGGATGAGCGGGAGTCAAGATACGCAGTATTTT
clone size: few
V gene: TRBV6-5
D gene: TRBD2
J gene: TRBJ2-3

CDR3 protein: CASSYHGLYEQYF
CDR3 DNA: TGTGCCAGCAGTTACCACGGCCTCTACGAGCAGTACTTC
clone size: few
V gene: TRBV6-6
D gene: -
J gene: TRBJ2-7

CDR3 protein: CAGGGLGQTYEQYF
CDR3 DNA: TGTGCCGGGGGGGGCTTGGGACAAACCTACGAGCAGTACTTC
clone size: few
V gene: TRBV2
D gene: -
J gene: TRBJ2-7

CDR3 protein: CASSPSEGRITEAFF
CDR3 DNA: TGTGCCAGCTCACCATCGGAGGGCCGCATCACTGAAGCTTTCTTT
clone size: -
V gene: TRBV18
D gene: -
J gene: TRBJ1-1

CDR3 protein: CASTPSGRFYEQYF
CDR3 DNA: TGTGCCAGCACTCCTAGCGGGAGATTCTACGAGCAGTACTTC
clone size: many
V gene: TRBV6-5
D gene: TRBD2
J gene: TRBJ2-7

CDR3 protein: CASSVSGADTQYF
CDR3 DNA: TGTGCCAGCAGTGTTAGCGGGGCAGATACGCAGTATTTT
clone size: medium-sized
V gene: TRBV5-6
D gene: TRBD2
J gene: TRBJ2-3

CDR3 protein: CASSINSVGANVLTF
CDR3 DNA: TGTGCCAGTAGTATAAACAGCGTAGGGGCCAACGTCCTGACTTTC
clone size: few
V gene: TRBV19
D gene: -
J gene: TRBJ2-6

CDR3 protein: CASSPTGLAGGPWGTGELFF
CDR3 DNA: TGTGCCAGCAGCCCAACAGGGTTAGCGGGAGGGCCTTGGGGCACCGGGGAGCTGTTTTTT
clone size: few
V gene: TRBV9
D gene: TRBD2
J gene: TRBJ2-2

CDR3 protein: CASSVATGQGETQYF
CDR3 DNA: TGTGCCAGCAGCGTAGCTACGGGACAGGGGGAGACCCAGTACTTC
clone size: -
V gene: TRBV9
D gene: TRBD1
J gene: TRBJ2-5

CDR3 protein: CSVQLARLGREAFF
CDR3 DNA: TGCAGCGTGCAGTTAGCCCGACTGGGACGTGAAGCTTTCTTT
clone size: -
V gene: TRBV29-1
D gene: -
J gene: TRBJ1-1

CDR3 protein: CASSADRGKGEKLFF
CDR3 DNA: TGTGCCAGCAGTGCCGACAGGGGGAAGGGTGAAAAACTGTTTTTT
clone size: -
V gene: TRBV2
D gene: TRBD1
J gene: TRBJ1-4

CDR3 protein: CASSYVKGVNYGYTF
CDR3 DNA: TGTGCCAGCAGTTATGTTAAAGGGGTAAACTATGGCTACACCTTC
clone size: -
V gene: TRBV6-5
D gene: -
J gene: TRBJ1-2

CDR3 protein: CASSLPGPYEQYF
CDR3 DNA: TGTGCCAGCAGTTTACCGGGTCCCTACGAGCAGTACTTC
clone size: medium-sized
V gene: TRBV28
D gene: -
J gene: TRBJ2-7

CDR3 protein: CASSQGWGDTDTQYF
CDR3 DNA: TGCGCCAGCAGCCAAGGATGGGGGGACACAGATACGCAGTATTTT
clone size: -
V gene: TRBV4-1
D gene: -
J gene: TRBJ2-3

CDR3 protein: CASSLRGWPNEKLFF
CDR3 DNA: TGTGCCAGCAGCTTACGGGGGTGGCCTAATGAAAAACTGTTTTTT
clone size: -
V gene: TRBV7-8
D gene: -
J gene: TRBJ1-4

CDR3 protein: CASSSTGTALHF
CDR3 DNA: TGTGCCAGCAGTTCTACAGGGACGGCCCTCCACTTT
clone size: few
V gene: TRBV27
D gene: -
J gene: TRBJ1-6

CDR3 protein: CASSVGAGAMNTEAFF
CDR3 DNA: TGTGCCAGCAGCGTTGGGGCAGGGGCAATGAACACTGAAGCTTTCTTT
clone size: -
V gene: TRBV9
D gene: -
J gene: TRBJ1-1

CDR3 protein: CASSSSRWTYTDTQYF
CDR3 DNA: TGCGCCAGCAGCTCGTCCCGGTGGACGTACACAGATACGCAGTATTTT
clone size: -
V gene: TRBV5-1
D gene: -
J gene: TRBJ2-3

CDR3 protein: CASSDRLARDGTDTQYF
CDR3 DNA: TGTGCCAGCAGCGACAGACTAGCGCGCGATGGCACAGATACGCAGTATTTT
clone size: few
V gene: TRBV5-6
D gene: TRBD2
J gene: TRBJ2-3

CDR3 protein: CASSFDETQYF
CDR3 DNA: TGTGCCAGCAGTTTCGATGAGACCCAGTACTTC
clone size: -
V gene: TRBV11-1
D gene: -
J gene: TRBJ2-5

CDR3 protein: CASSEGGAGAEETQYF
CDR3 DNA: TGTGCCAGCAGTGAAGGTGGAGCGGGAGCAGAAGAGACCCAGTACTTC
clone size: few
V gene: TRBV25-1
D gene: TRBD2
J gene: TRBJ2-5

CDR3 protein: CASSPDRPNQPQHF
CDR3 DNA: TGTGCCAGTAGCCCGGACAGGCCAAATCAGCCCCAGCATTTT
clone size: few
V gene: TRBV19
D gene: TRBD1
J gene: TRBJ1-5

CDR3 protein: CASSVGSTSSSEQYF
CDR3 DNA: TGTGCCAGCAGCGTAGGTTCGACTAGTTCTTCCGAGCAGTACTTC
clone size: -
V gene: TRBV9
D gene: -
J gene: TRBJ2-7

CDR3 protein: CASSFGTGVVVGEQYF
CDR3 DNA: TGTGCCAGTAGTTTCGGGACAGGGGTTGTGGTCGGCGAGCAGTACTTC
clone size: few
V gene: TRBV19
D gene: TRBD1
J gene: TRBJ2-7

CDR3 protein: CASSPGQGKTSGSSKNIQYF
CDR3 DNA: TGTGCCAGCTCACCAGGCCAGGGAAAGACTAGCGGGAGTTCCAAAAACATTCAGTACTTC
clone size: medium-sized
V gene: TRBV18
D gene: TRBD2
J gene: TRBJ2-4

CDR3 protein: CASSLFFGNTEAFF
CDR3 DNA: TGTGCCAGCAGCTTGTTTTTTGGGAACACTGAAGCTTTCTTT
clone size: -
V gene: TRBV11-2
D gene: -
J gene: TRBJ1-1

CDR3 protein: CASRIAGSSTDTQYF
CDR3 DNA: TGTGCCAGCCGAATAGCGGGATCTAGCACAGATACGCAGTATTTT
clone size: -
V gene: TRBV18
D gene: TRBD2
J gene: TRBJ2-3

CDR3 protein: CASRDRGNSPLHF
CDR3 DNA: TGCGCCAGCCGGGACAGGGGTAATTCACCCCTCCACTTT
clone size: few
V gene: TRBV10-2
D gene: TRBD1
J gene: TRBJ1-6

CDR3 protein: CASSSGDGSGNTIYF
CDR3 DNA: TGCGCCAGCAGCTCAGGGGACGGCTCTGGAAACACCATATATTTT
clone size: -
V gene: TRBV5-1
D gene: -
J gene: TRBJ1-3

CDR3 protein: CASSLQGVTGVTYEQYF
CDR3 DNA: TGTGCCAGCAGCTTACAGGGGGTTACGGGAGTCACCTACGAGCAGTACTTC
clone size: few
V gene: TRBV7-9
D gene: -
J gene: TRBJ2-7

CDR3 protein: CASSLRTGLTGELFF
CDR3 DNA: TGCGCCAGCAGCCTGCGGACAGGGCTCACCGGGGAGCTGTTTTTT
clone size: -
V gene: TRBV4-1
D gene: TRBD1
J gene: TRBJ2-2

CDR3 protein: CASRIYSGSLNEQFF
CDR3 DNA: TGTGCCAGCAGGATCTATAGCGGGAGTCTCAATGAGCAGTTCTTC
clone size: -
V gene: TRBV2
D gene: TRBD2
J gene: TRBJ2-1

CDR3 protein: CASSYVRAATNEKLFF
CDR3 DNA: TGTGCCAGCAGTTATGTCAGGGCTGCAACTAATGAAAAACTGTTTTTT
clone size: -
V gene: TRBV6-6
D gene: -
J gene: TRBJ1-4

CDR3 protein: CASSQEPSPRAYEQYF
CDR3 DNA: TGCGCCAGCAGCCAAGAGCCTAGCCCGCGGGCATACGAGCAGTACTTC
clone size: few
V gene: TRBV4-1
D gene: -
J gene: TRBJ2-7

CDR3 protein: CASSPLRTGTLRGGYTF
CDR3 DNA: TGTGCCAGCTCACCCCTTCGGACAGGGACCCTAAGAGGTGGCTACACCTTC
clone size: -
V gene: TRBV18
D gene: TRBD1
J gene: TRBJ1-2

CDR3 protein: CASSLISVRETQYF
CDR3 DNA: TGTGCCAGCAGCTTAATTTCCGTGCGGGAGACCCAGTACTTC
clone size: -
V gene: TRBV7-2
D gene: -
J gene: TRBJ2-5

CDR3 protein: CASSLGMVYGYTF
CDR3 DNA: TGTGCCAGCAGCCTAGGAATGGTCTATGGCTACACCTTC
clone size: -
V gene: TRBV7-2
D gene: -
J gene: TRBJ1-2

CDR3 protein: CASSPQTGQAEGYTF
CDR3 DNA: TGTGCCAGCAGCCCCCAGACAGGGCAGGCGGAAGGCTACACCTTC
clone size: -
V gene: TRBV7-9
D gene: TRBD1
J gene: TRBJ1-2

CDR3 protein: CASSAYSGLNEQFF
CDR3 DNA: TGTGCCAGCAGCGCCTATAGCGGGCTGAATGAGCAGTTCTTC
clone size: few
V gene: TRBV7-2
D gene: TRBD2
J gene: TRBJ2-1